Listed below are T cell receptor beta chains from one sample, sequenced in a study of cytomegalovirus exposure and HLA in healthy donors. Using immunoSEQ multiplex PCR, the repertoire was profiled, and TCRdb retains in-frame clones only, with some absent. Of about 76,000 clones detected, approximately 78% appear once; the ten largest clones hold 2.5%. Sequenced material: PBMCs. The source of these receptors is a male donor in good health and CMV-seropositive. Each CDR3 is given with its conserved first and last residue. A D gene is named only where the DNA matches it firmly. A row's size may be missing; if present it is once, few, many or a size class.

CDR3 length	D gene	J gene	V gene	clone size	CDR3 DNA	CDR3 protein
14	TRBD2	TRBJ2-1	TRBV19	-	TGTGCCACTCGGACTAGCGGGACCCCCAATGAGCAGTTCTTC	CATRTSGTPNEQFF
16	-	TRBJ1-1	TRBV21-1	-	TGTGCCAGCAGCAAACAAAAGGCGGGCGGGTTCGCTGAAGCTTTCTTT	CASSKQKAGGFAEAFF
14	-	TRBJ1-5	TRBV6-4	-	TGTGCCAGCAGTGCAGGTCTCGGCAATCAGCCCCAGCATTTT	CASSAGLGNQPQHF
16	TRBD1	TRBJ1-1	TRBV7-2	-	TGTGCCAGCAGCTTAGCGCGGTCGGACAGGGTACGTCCAGCTTTCTTT	CASSLARSDRVRPAFF
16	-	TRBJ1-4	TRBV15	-	TGTGCCACCAGCAGATTCAAACGGGCAACTAATGAAAAACTGTTTTTT	CATSRFKRATNEKLFF
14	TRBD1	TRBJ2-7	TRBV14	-	TGTGCCAGCAGCCGCGACAGGGGTTACGACGAGCAGTACTTC	CASSRDRGYDEQYF
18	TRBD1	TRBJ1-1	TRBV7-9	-	TGTGCCAGCAGCCCACCTTTCGGGACAGGGCTGAGGAGCACTGAAGCTTTCTTT	CASSPPFGTGLRSTEAFF
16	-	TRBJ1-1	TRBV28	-	TGTGCCAGCAGTTTCGGGCAGGGGCTACGGAACACTGAAGCTTTCTTT	CASSFGQGLRNTEAFF
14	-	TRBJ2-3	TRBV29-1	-	TGCAGCGTTGCCCAGGGGAGAAGCACAGATACGCAGTATTTT	CSVAQGRSTDTQYF
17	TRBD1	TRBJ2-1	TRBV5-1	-	TGCGCCAGCAGTCACGCAGGGTTTGGACAGGGGCTGGGTGAGCAGTTCTTC	CASSHAGFGQGLGEQFF
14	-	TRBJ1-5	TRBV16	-	TGTGCCAGCAGCCAATCGTCAGGGCGCGAGCCCCAGCATTTT	CASSQSSGREPQHF
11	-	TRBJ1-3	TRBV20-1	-	TGCAGTGCGCCACAGGGAAACACCATATATTTT	CSAPQGNTIYF
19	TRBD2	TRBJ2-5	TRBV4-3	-	TGCGCCAGCAGCCAAGGGGGGGGACTAGCGGGAGGTTGGGAAGAGACCCAGTACTTC	CASSQGGGLAGGWEETQYF
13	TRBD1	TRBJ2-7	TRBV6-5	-	TGTGCCAGCAGTCGGGACAGGAAGTACGAGCAGTACTTC	CASSRDRKYEQYF
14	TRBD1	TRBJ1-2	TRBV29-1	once	TGCAGCGTAGAGAGACAGGGGGCCTTCTATGGCTACACCTTC	CSVERQGAFYGYTF
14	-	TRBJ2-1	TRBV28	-	TGTGCCAGCACGGACAGCGGCTCCTACAATGAGCAGTTCTTC	CASTDSGSYNEQFF
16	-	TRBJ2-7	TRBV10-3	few	TGTGCCATCAGTGAGGGCGGGGCAGGGAGCTCCTACGAGCAGTACTTC	CAISEGGAGSSYEQYF
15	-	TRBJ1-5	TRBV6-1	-	TGTGCCAGCAGTGGCGAACCATATAGCAATCAGCCCCAGCATTTT	CASSGEPYSNQPQHF
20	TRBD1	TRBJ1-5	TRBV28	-	TGTGCCAGCAGTTTGTCAGGGGGGTGGCGGGACAGGGGATCCTATCAGCCCCAGCATTTT	CASSLSGGWRDRGSYQPQHF
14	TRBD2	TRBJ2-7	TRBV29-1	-	TGCAGCGTTGCTCAGAGACTAGCTAGCCACGAGCAGTACTTC	CSVAQRLASHEQYF
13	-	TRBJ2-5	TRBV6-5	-	TGTGCCAGCAGCACCTGGAGGGCAGAGACCCAGTACTTC	CASSTWRAETQYF
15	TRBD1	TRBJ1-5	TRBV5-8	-	TGTGCCAGCAGCAAGGACAGGGGAGGAGATCAGCCCCAGCATTTT	CASSKDRGGDQPQHF
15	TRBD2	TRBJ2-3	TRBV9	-	TGTGCCAGCAGCGTTGTCGGGGGGGGCACAGATACGCAGTATTTT	CASSVVGGGTDTQYF
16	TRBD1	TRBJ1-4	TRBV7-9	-	TGTGCCAGCAGCTTAGCGCCGGGACAGAGTAATGAAAAACTGTTTTTT	CASSLAPGQSNEKLFF
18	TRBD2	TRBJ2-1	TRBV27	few	TGTGCCAGCAGTCGCGTAACTAGCGGGAGGGCCGTCGACAATGAGCAGTTCTTC	CASSRVTSGRAVDNEQFF
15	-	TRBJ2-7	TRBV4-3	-	TGCGCCAGCAGCCAAGAGGGCAGCGGAACCTACGAGCAGTACTTC	CASSQEGSGTYEQYF
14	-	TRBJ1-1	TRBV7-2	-	TGTGCCAGCAGCTTTCCAGGGCCTGGGACTGAAGCTTTCTTT	CASSFPGPGTEAFF
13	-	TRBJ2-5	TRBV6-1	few	TGTGCCAGCAGTGGTGGGCAGAAAGAGACCCAGTACTTC	CASSGGQKETQYF
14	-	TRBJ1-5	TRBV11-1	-	TGTGCCAGCAGCGCAACAGGGTGGGATCAGCCCCAGCATTTT	CASSATGWDQPQHF
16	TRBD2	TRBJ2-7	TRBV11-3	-	TGTGCCAGCAGCTTAGAACGTGGTAGCGGGACCTACGAGCAGTACTTC	CASSLERGSGTYEQYF
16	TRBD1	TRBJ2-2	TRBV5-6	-	TGTGCCAGCAGCAACCCCGGGGACAGGGGGGCCGGGGAGCTGTTTTTT	CASSNPGDRGAGELFF
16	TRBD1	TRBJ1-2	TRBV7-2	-	TGTGCCAGCAGCTCCAATTCCGGGACAGCTAACTATGGCTACACCTTC	CASSSNSGTANYGYTF
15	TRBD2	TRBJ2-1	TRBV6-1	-	TGTGCCAGCAGCCTGGGACTAGGTCTTCGAAATGAGCAGTTCTTC	CASSLGLGLRNEQFF
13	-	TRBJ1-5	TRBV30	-	TGTGCCTGGAGTCGCCAGAACAATCAGCCCCAGCATTTT	CAWSRQNNQPQHF
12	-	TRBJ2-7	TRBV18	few	TGTGCCAGCTCTTCCGACATGCGCGAGCAGTACTTC	CASSSDMREQYF